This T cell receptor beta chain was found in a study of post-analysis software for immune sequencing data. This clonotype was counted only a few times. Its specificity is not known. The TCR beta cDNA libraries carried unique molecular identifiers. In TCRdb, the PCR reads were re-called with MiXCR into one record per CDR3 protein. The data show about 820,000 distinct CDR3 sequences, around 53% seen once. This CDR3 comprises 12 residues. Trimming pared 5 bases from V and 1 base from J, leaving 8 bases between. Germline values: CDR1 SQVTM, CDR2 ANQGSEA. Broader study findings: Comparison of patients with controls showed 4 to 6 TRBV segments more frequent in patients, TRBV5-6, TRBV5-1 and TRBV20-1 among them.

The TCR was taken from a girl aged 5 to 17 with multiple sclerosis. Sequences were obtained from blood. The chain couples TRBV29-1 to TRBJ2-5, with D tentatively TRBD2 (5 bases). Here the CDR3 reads CSVLAGQETQYF. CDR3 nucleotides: TGCAGCGTTCTCGCGGGCCAAGAGACCCAGTACTTC.